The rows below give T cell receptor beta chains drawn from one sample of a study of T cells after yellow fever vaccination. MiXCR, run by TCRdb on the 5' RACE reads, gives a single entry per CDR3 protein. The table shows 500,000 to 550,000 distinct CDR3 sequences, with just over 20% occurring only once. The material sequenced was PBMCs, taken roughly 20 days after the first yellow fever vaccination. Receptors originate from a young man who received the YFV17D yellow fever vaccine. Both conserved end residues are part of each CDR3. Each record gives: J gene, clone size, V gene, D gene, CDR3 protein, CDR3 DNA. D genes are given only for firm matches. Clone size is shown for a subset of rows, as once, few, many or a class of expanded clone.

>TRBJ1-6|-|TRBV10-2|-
CASSEGVGAPSPLHF
TGCGCCAGCAGCGAGGGGGTAGGGGCCCCTTCACCCCTCCACTTT
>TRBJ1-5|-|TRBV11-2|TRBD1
CASSLAGGFNQPQHF
TGTGCCAGCAGCTTAGCAGGGGGCTTCAATCAGCCCCAGCATTTT
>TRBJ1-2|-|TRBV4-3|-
CASSPPGFLHGYTF
TGCGCCAGCAGCCCCCCAGGGTTCCTTCATGGCTACACCTTC
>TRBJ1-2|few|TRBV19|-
CASSPLGHGYTF
TGTGCCAGTAGTCCTCTGGGCCATGGCTACACCTTC
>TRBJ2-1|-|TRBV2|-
CASSTDDSFRFF
TGTGCCAGCAGTACAGACGACAGTTTCCGGTTCTTC
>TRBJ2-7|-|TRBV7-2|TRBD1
CASSFAKGQGSGEQYF
TGTGCCAGCAGCTTCGCGAAGGGACAGGGGTCTGGAGAGCAGTACTTC
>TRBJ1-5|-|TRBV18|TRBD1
CASSQDRVFNQPQHF
TGTGCCAGCTCACAGGACAGGGTATTCAATCAGCCCCAGCATTTT
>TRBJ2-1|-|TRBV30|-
CAWRGPIQPYNEQFF
TGTGCCTGGAGGGGACCGATTCAACCCTACAATGAGCAGTTCTTC
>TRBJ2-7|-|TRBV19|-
CASSSGGRSREQYF
TGTGCCAGTAGCAGCGGAGGGCGATCCCGCGAGCAGTACTTC
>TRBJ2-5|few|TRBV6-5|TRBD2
CASSWGSGGEETQYF
TGTGCCAGCAGTTGGGGCTCGGGGGGGGAAGAGACCCAGTACTTC
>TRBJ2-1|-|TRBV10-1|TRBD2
CASSGPILAGASNEQFF
TGCGCCAGCAGTGGCCCGATCTTAGCGGGGGCATCCAATGAGCAGTTCTTC
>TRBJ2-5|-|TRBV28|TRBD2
CASNQRGAGRVETQYF
TGTGCCAGCAATCAGCGGGGGGCGGGACGCGTAGAGACCCAGTACTTC
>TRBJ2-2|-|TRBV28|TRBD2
CASKNSGENTGELFF
TGTGCCAGCAAAAATAGCGGGGAAAACACCGGGGAGCTGTTTTTT
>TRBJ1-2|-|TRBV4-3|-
CASSQGEGSRGYTF
TGCGCCAGCAGCCAAGGGGAGGGGAGTCGTGGCTACACCTTC
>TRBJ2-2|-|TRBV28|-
CASSFLDLGLFF
TGTGCCAGCAGTTTCTTAGACCTGGGGCTGTTTTTT
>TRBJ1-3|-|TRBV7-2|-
CASSLATGGGNTIYF
TGTGCCAGCAGCTTAGCGACAGGAGGTGGAAACACCATATATTTT
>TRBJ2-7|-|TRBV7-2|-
CASSLGGQRRGYEQYF
TGTGCCAGCAGCTTAGGAGGACAGCGGAGGGGTTACGAGCAGTACTTC
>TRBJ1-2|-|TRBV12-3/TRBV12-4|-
CASSLAQGYGYTF
TGTGCCAGCAGTTTAGCGCAAGGCTATGGCTACACCTTC
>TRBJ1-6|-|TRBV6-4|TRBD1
CASSSDRGCSPLHF
TGTGCCAGCAGTTCTGACAGGGGATGTTCACCCCTCCACTTT
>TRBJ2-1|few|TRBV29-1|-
CSVDGTTYNEQFF
TGCAGCGTGGACGGGACGACCTACAATGAGCAGTTCTTC
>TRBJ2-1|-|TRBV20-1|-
CSARGMTSSGYNEQFF
TGCAGTGCTAGGGGGATGACTAGTTCTGGATACAATGAGCAGTTCTTC
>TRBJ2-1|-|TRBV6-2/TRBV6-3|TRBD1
CASRAYGTGNNEQFF
TGTGCCAGCAGGGCCTACGGGACAGGAAACAATGAGCAGTTCTTC
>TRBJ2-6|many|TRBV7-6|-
CASSLQSGANVLTF
TGTGCCAGCAGCTTGCAATCTGGGGCCAACGTCCTGACTTTC
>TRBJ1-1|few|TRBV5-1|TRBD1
CASSLVWDRSEAFF
TGCGCCAGCAGCTTGGTTTGGGACAGGTCTGAAGCTTTCTTT
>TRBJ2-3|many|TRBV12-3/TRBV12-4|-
CASSLGPSTDTQYF
TGTGCCAGCAGCTTGGGTCCTAGCACAGATACGCAGTATTTT
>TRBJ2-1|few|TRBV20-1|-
CSARAGSYNEQFF
TGCAGTGCTAGAGCCGGCTCTTACAATGAGCAGTTCTTC
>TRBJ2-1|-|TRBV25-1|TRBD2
CASSDPSGGYYNEQFF
TGTGCCAGCAGTGACCCCAGCGGGGGTTATTACAATGAGCAGTTCTTC
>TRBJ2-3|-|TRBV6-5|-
CASSYGGASDTQYF
TGTGCCAGCAGTTACGGAGGAGCGTCGGATACGCAGTATTTT
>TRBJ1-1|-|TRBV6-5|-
CASRNWDEAFF
TGTGCCAGCAGGAACTGGGATGAAGCTTTCTTT
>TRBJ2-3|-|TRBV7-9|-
CASSSPSQAGDTQYF
TGTGCCAGCAGCTCTCCAAGCCAGGCCGGGGATACGCAGTATTTT
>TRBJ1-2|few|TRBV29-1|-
CSARSGNYGYTF
TGCAGCGCTAGGTCAGGGAACTATGGCTACACCTTC
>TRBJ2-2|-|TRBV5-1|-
CASRRQAGTGELFF
TGCGCCAGCAGGCGCCAGGCAGGCACCGGGGAGCTGTTTTTT
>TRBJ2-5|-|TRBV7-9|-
CASSTGGTQYF
TGTGCCAGCAGCACTGGGGGAACCCAGTACTTC
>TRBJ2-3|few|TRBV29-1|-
CSVDMTRTDTQYF
TGCAGCGTTGACATGACACGCACAGATACGCAGTATTTT
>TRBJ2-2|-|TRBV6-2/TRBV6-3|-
CASSQGGDGELFF
TGTGCCAGCAGCCAGGGGGGCGACGGGGAGCTGTTTTTT
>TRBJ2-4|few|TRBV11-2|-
CASSPGAGNIQYF
TGTGCCAGCAGCCCCGGCGCCGGAAACATTCAGTACTTC
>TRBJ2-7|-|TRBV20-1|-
CSASGGGHEQYF
TGCAGTGCTAGCGGAGGGGGGCACGAGCAGTACTTC
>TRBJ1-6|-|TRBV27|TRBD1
CASSFSGQGPSGYNSPLHF
TGTGCCAGCAGTTTCTCGGGACAGGGACCTTCCGGTTATAATTCACCCCTCCACTTT
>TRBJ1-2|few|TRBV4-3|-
CASSQDWGITTLNYGYTF
TGCGCCAGCAGCCAAGATTGGGGGATTACTACCCTTAACTATGGCTACACCTTC
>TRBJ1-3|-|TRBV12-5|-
CASGLGNTIYF
TGTGCTAGTGGTTTGGGAAACACCATATATTTT
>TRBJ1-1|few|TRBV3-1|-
CASSPTELNTEAFF
TGTGCCAGCAGCCCTACAGAGCTGAACACTGAAGCTTTCTTT
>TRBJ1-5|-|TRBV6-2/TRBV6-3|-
CASSLPSNQPQHF
TGTGCCAGCAGTTTGCCGAGCAATCAGCCCCAGCATTTT